Below, 18 T cell receptor beta chains from the same sample are listed, as sequenced in a study of cytomegalovirus exposure and HLA in healthy donors (dated by TCRdb to 2016 to 2017). The receptor library was made with the immunoSEQ multiplex PCR assay. For the multiplex PCR, a mixture combining 60 forward primers for TCR Vbeta segments and 13 reverse primers for TCR Jbeta segments was used. TCRdb's version of the immuneACCESS table is confined to in-frame rearrangements and falls short of the full clone set. An unresolved V gene accounts for under half of the shortfall where checked; the remainder is of unknown origin. The sample yields 120,000 or so clones; over 9.5% were counted once. Under 6% of the sample belongs to the ten largest clones. The sample taken for sequencing was PBMCs. The receptor set was obtained from a woman under 30 in good health and CMV-seropositive.

This clone came up a few times. J is TRBJ1-1 and V is TRBV28; D is perhaps TRBD1 (5 bases). There are 15 residues in the CDR3. Trimming left V 6 bases short and J 0 bases short, with 14 bases between. Germline lookup yields CDR1 MDHEN and CDR2 SYDVKM. In DNA, the CDR3 is TGTGCCAGCAGATTAGCGGGGACCTTGAACACTGAAGCTTTCTTT. This encodes CASRLAGTLNTEAFF.

This clone was recorded a few times. The chain combines TRBV28 with TRBJ2-1; 14 nucleotides line up with TRBD2. V trimming: 4 bases; J trimming: 9 bases; junction bases outside the gene matches: 11. This CDR3 is 17 amino acids long. CDR1 and CDR2 from the germline V gene are MDHEN and SYDVKM. The CDR3 sequence is CASSSPRLAGGLGEQFF. DNA of the CDR3: TGTGCCAGCAGTTCCCCCCGACTAGCGGGAGGGTTGGGTGAGCAGTTCTTC.

This clone has more than one count but fewer than ten. The chain employs TRBV4-1 and TRBJ2-1; no definite D call. Germline values: CDR1 MGHRA, CDR2 YSYEKL. V lost 2 bases to trimming and J lost 9 bases, with 11 bases between them. The CDR3 loop spans 13 amino acids. DNA for the CDR3: TGCGCCAGCAGCCAATCGGTCGTGAGTGAGCAGTTCTTC. Encoded protein: CASSQSVVSEQFF.

This clone has a handful of counts. V and J are TRBV27 and TRBJ1-5; possibly TRBD1 for D (6 bases). CDR1 is MNHEY, CDR2 SMNVEV, per germline (reference sequence). The V and J ends lost 3 bases and 2 bases respectively, with 20 bases between them. The CDR3 is 18 amino acids. The CDR3 region is CASSFAGGGRGGNQPQHF. CDR3 sequence (DNA): TGTGCCAGCAGTTTCGCTGGGGGGGGCCGCGGTGGCAATCAGCCCCAGCATTTT.

V usage is TRBV28 and J usage is TRBJ2-5; D ambiguous. CDR1 is MDHEN and CDR2 is SYDVKM in the germline V gene. Trimming cost V 9 bases and J 5 bases, with 16 bases left between them. The CDR3 is made up of 13 amino acids. CDR3 amino acids: CASLKWLGETQYF. The CDR3 nucleotides read TGTGCCAGTTTAAAATGGCTCGGGGAGACCCAGTACTTC. Combining the CDR3 with reference TRBV28 and TRBJ2-5 gives the whole variable domain DVKVTQSSRYLVKRTGEKVFLECVQDMDHENMFWYRQDPGLGLRLIYFSYDVKMKEKGDIPEGYSVSREKKERFSLILESASTNQTSMYLCASLKWLGETQYFGPGTRLLVL.

The chain links TRBV5-1 to TRBJ2-1; 8 bases agree with TRBD2. The V and J ends lost 2 bases and 0 bases, in that order; junction bases with no gene match: 4. Per the germline V gene, CDR1 is SGHRS and CDR2 is YFSETQ. The CDR3 loop spans 16 amino acids. The CDR3 bases are TGCGCCAGCAGCTTAAGTACTAGCGGCTCCTACAATGAGCAGTTCTTC. Its protein product is CASSLSTSGSYNEQFF. Full variable domain (remainder filled in from reference TRBV5-1 and TRBJ2-1): KAGVTQTPRYLIKTRGQQVTLSCSPISGHRSVSWYQQTPGQGLQFLFEYFSETQRNKGNFPGRFSGRQFSNSRSEMNVSTLELGDSALYLCASSLSTSGSYNEQFFGPGTRLTVL.

CDR3 amino acids: CASSPLGETLGNTIYF. The CDR3 coding sequence is TGTGCCAGCTCACCACTCGGGGAGACTCTCGGAAACACCATATATTTT. This chain links TRBV18 with TRBJ1-3, with unresolved D. The CDR3 runs to 16 residues. V was pared by 1 base and J by 4 bases, with 14 bases between. Germline V gives CDR1 KGHSH, CDR2 LQKENI.

V gene TRBV2 combines with J gene TRBJ1-2; 9 bases match TRBD1. V was clipped by 6 bases and J by 5 bases; unmatched bases: 4. Per the germline V gene, CDR1 is SNHLY and CDR2 is FYNNEI. CDR3 length equals 13 residues. CDR3 protein: CASRRTGEYGYTF. The CDR3 DNA is TGTGCCAGCAGGAGGACAGGGGAATATGGCTACACCTTC.

In this sample, this clone turned up a few times. CDR3 nucleotide sequence: TGTGCCAGCAGTGTGCGACGGAGAACTAATGAAAAACTGTTTTTT. This gives the protein CASSVRRRTNEKLFF. The chain joins TRBV6-5 to TRBJ1-4, with no clear D. Germline assignment: CDR1 MNHEY and CDR2 SVGAGI. V was pared by 5 bases and J by 1 base, with 11 bases between. The CDR3 totals 15 residues.

Only a few counts were recorded for this clone. DNA for the CDR3: TGTGCCAGCACGGGGTCTTCGTACCAAGAGACCCAGTACTTC. Protein sequence: CASTGSSYQETQYF. The V gene is TRBV28, the J gene TRBJ2-5; D perhaps matches TRBD2 (5 bases). Germline V gives CDR1 MDHEN, CDR2 SYDVKM. The V gene lost 7 bases and the J gene lost 0 bases, with 12 bases spanning the gap. The CDR3 loop spans 14 amino acids.

This clone came up a few times. This chain joins TRBV28 and TRBJ2-7; possibly TRBD2 for D (6 bases). CDR1 and CDR2 from the germline V gene are MDHEN and SYDVKM. Trimming took off 10 bases at V and 6 bases at J, with 16 bases between the two ends. The CDR3 has 12 residues. In nucleotides, the CDR3 is TGTGCCATAGGAGGGTACCTGGTCGAGCAGTACTTC. It specifies CAIGGYLVEQYF.

The table lists this clone with a few counts. The chain links TRBV7-9 to TRBJ2-3; a possible D gene is TRBD2 (5 bases). V lost 5 bases and J lost 3, with 12 bases in between. Germline-derived CDR1 and CDR2 are SEHNR and FQNEAQ (reference sequence). The length of the CDR3 is 14 residues. The CDR3 loop is CASSPDLETDTQYF. The CDR3 region has the DNA TGTGCCAGCAGCCCGGACTTGGAGACAGATACGCAGTATTTT.

A few counts support this clone. V gene TRBV18 combines with J gene TRBJ2-5; D gene uncertain. This CDR3 is built from 12 residues. Per germline, CDR1 KGHSH and CDR2 LQKENI. The V gene lost 3 bases and the J gene lost 4 bases, with 6 bases spanning the gap. The CDR3 bases are TGTGCCAGCTCACCTGAGCGAGAGACCCAGTACTTC. Amino acids: CASSPERETQYF.

The chain combines TRBV30 with TRBJ1-1; D is undetermined. The germline gives CDR1 GTSNPN, CDR2 SVGIG (reference sequence). Trimming took 4 bases from V and 1 from J, leaving 10 bases between them. This CDR3 is 13 amino acids long. The CDR3 sequence: CAWKKSKNTEAFF. DNA of the CDR3: TGTGCCTGGAAGAAAAGCAAGAACACTGAAGCTTTCTTT. The entire variable domain, with the rest obtained from reference TRBV30 and TRBJ1-1, is as follows: SQTIHQWPATLVQPVGSPLSLECTVEGTSNPNLYWYRQAAGRGLQLLFYSVGIGQISSEVPQNLSASRPQDRQFILSSKKLLLSDSGFYLCAWKKSKNTEAFFGQGTRLTVV.

In its sample, this clone was seen a few times. The V and J genes are TRBV2 and TRBJ2-7; 9 nucleotides agree with TRBD1. CDR1 is SNHLY and CDR2 is FYNNEI in the germline V gene. After removal of 8 bases from V and 1 base from J, the junction contained 9 bases not matched to a gene. The CDR3 length is 15 residues. The CDR3 coding sequence is TGTGCCAGCCTCGGACGGGACAGGGCATCCTACGAGCAGTACTTC. The encoded protein is CASLGRDRASYEQYF.

This clone has only a few counts. The CDR3 loop reads CASDSPGTGYEQYF. CDR3 DNA: TGTGCCAGCGACAGTCCCGGGACAGGCTACGAGCAGTACTTC. V is TRBV28 and J is TRBJ2-7, with 8 bases matching TRBD1. J was trimmed by 3 bases and V by 8 bases; bases with no gene match: 9. This CDR3 contains 14 residues. Germline V lookup: CDR1 MDHEN, CDR2 SYDVKM.

This chain uses TRBV15 with TRBJ2-1; D is uncertain. This CDR3 region has 16 residues. Trimming took off 0 bases at V and 2 bases at J, with 11 bases between the two ends. The germline V gene has CDR1 LNHNV and CDR2 YYDKDF (reference sequence). The CDR3 DNA reads TGTGCCACCAGCAGAGATCTCGGGTATCCCTACAATGAGCAGTTCTTC. This gives the protein CATSRDLGYPYNEQFF.

This clone was found a few times. The sample carries other DNA sequences with the same CDR3. The chain employs TRBV9 and TRBJ2-5; TRBD1 aligns across 11 bases. Germline V gives CDR1 SGDLS, CDR2 YYNGEE. With 0 bases clipped from V and 5 bases from J, the junction kept 6 bases outside the gene matches. The CDR3 extends over 16 amino acids. DNA for the CDR3: TGTGCCAGCAGCGTAGCTGGACAGGGGGCACGGGAGACCCAGTACTTC. As protein: CASSVAGQGARETQYF.